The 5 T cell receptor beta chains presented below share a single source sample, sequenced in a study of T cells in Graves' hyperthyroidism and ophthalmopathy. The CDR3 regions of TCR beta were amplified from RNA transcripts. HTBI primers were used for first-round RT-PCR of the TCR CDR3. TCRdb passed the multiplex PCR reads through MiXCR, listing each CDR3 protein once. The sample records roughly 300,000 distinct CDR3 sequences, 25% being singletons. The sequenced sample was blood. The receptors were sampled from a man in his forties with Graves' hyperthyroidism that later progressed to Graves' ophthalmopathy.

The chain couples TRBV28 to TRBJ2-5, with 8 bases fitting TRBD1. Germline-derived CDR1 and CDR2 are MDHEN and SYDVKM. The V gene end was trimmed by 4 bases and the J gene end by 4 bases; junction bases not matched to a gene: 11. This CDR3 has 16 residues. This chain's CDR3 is CASSSRFKQGGETQYF. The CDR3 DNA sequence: TGTGCCAGCAGTTCAAGATTTAAACAGGGGGGAGAGACCCAGTACTTC.

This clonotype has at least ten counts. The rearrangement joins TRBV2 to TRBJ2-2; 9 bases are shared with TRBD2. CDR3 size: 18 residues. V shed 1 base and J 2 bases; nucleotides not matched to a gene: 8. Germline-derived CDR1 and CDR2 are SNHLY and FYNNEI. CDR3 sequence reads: CASSEDSLAGTNTGELFF. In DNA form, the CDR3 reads TGTGCCAGCAGTGAAGATAGTCTAGCGGGAACAAACACCGGGGAGCTGTTTTTT.

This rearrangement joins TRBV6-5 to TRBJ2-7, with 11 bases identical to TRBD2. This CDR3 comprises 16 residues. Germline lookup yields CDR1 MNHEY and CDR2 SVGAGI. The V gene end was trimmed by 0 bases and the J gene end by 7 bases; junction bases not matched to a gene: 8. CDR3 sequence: CASSYSLAGDPWEQYF. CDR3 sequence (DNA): TGTGCCAGCAGTTACTCACTAGCGGGAGACCCTTGGGAGCAGTACTTC.

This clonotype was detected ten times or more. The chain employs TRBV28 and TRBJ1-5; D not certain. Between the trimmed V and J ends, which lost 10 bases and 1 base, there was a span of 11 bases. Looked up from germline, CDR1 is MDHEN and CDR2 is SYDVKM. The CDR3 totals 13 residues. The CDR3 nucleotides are TGTGCCACCGCAGAGGAAAGCAATCAGCCCCAGCATTTT. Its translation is CATAEESNQPQHF.

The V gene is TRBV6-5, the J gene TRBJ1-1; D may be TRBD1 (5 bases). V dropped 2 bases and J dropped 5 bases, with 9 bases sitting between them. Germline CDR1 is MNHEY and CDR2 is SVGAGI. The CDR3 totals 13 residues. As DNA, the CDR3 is TGTGCCAGCAGTTACGGGTGGGGGACTGAAGCTTTCTTT. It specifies CASSYGWGTEAFF.